A selection of T cell receptor beta chains follows, all from one sample in a study of chemoradiotherapy in HPV16-positive cancers. Only in-frame clones appear in the TCRdb table, and some are missing; sequencing was by immunoSEQ multiplex PCR. The table includes about 68,000 clones, about 88% detected once. This specimen was blood, taken from a patient who underwent chemoradiotherapy. The receptors were gathered from a human donor with HPV-associated anogenital cancer. The CDR3 runs from the conserved cysteine through the conserved F or W. A D gene is named only where the DNA matches it firmly. Rows may omit the clone size; those that give it use once, few, many or a size class.

j_call d_call v_call clone_size cdr3_aa cdr3_nt
TRBJ2-7 TRBD1 TRBV5-4 NA CASGLGQQTTYEQYF TGTGCCAGCGGCCTGGGACAGCAAACTACCTACGAGCAGTACTTC
TRBJ1-5 NA TRBV6-1 NA CASPTVPRDIF TGTGCCAGCCCAACAGTACCTAGGGACATTTTT
TRBJ1-2 NA TRBV5-6 NA CASSFGTDTYGYTF TGTGCCAGCAGCTTCGGGACCGACACCTATGGCTACACCTTC
TRBJ2-1 NA TRBV29-1 NA CSGQLNNEQFF TGCAGCGGACAGTTAAACAATGAGCAGTTCTTC
TRBJ2-5 TRBD2 TRBV5-4 NA CASSMGTSGRHQETQYF TGTGCCAGCAGCATGGGGACTAGCGGGAGGCATCAAGAGACCCAGTACTTC
TRBJ2-1 TRBD2 TRBV18 once CASSRGLAGNEQFF TGTGCCAGCTCACGAGGACTAGCGGGGAATGAGCAGTTCTTC
TRBJ2-1 TRBD2 TRBV19 NA CASSVNGLALSNEQFF TGTGCCAGTAGTGTAAATGGACTAGCTCTCTCCAATGAGCAGTTCTTC
TRBJ2-7 NA TRBV7-7 NA CASSPFLGSYEQYF TGTGCTAGCAGCCCATTTTTGGGCTCCTACGAGCAGTACTTC
TRBJ1-5 NA TRBV6-5 NA CASSYSANQPQHF TGTGCCAGCAGTTACAGTGCTAATCAGCCCCAGCATTTT
TRBJ1-3 NA TRBV29-1 once CSVAHTSGNTIYF TGCAGCGTTGCCCATACCTCTGGAAACACCATATATTTT
TRBJ2-3 NA TRBV5-4 NA CASSSVDSPSDTQYF TGTGCCAGCAGCTCGGTCGATTCGCCGTCAGATACGCAGTATTTT
TRBJ1-1 NA TRBV21-1 NA CASSKHVARKPNTEAFF TGTGCCAGCAGCAAACACGTTGCCAGGAAGCCGAACACTGAAGCTTTCTTT
TRBJ2-5 TRBD2 TRBV6-6 NA CASRTGGLATGAQYF TGTGCCAGCCGTACGGGCGGACTAGCGACGGGAGCCCAGTACTTC
TRBJ1-2 NA TRBV19 NA CASSATLYGYTF TGTGCCAGTAGTGCAACCCTCTATGGCTACACCTTC
TRBJ1-4 TRBD1 TRBV28 NA CASSAGGLNEKLFF TGTGCCAGCAGTGCAGGGGGCTTGAATGAAAAACTGTTTTTT
TRBJ1-1 TRBD1 TRBV5-1 NA CASSLAQGGTTEAFF TGCGCCAGCAGCTTGGCACAGGGGGGTACGACTGAAGCTTTCTTT
TRBJ2-7 NA TRBV2 NA CASSVAREQYF TGTGCCAGCAGTGTTGCTCGTGAGCAGTACTTC
TRBJ2-2 NA TRBV6-5 NA CASSLRHQNTGELFF TGTGCCAGCAGTCTCAGACACCAGAACACCGGGGAGCTGTTTTTT
TRBJ2-7 TRBD2 TRBV7-6 once CASSHPGLAGDEQYF TGTGCCAGCAGTCATCCGGGACTGGCGGGAGACGAGCAGTACTTC
TRBJ1-2 NA TRBV7-9 NA CASMVQGSPPYGYTF TGTGCCAGCATGGTCCAGGGGTCTCCCCCCTATGGCTACACCTTC
TRBJ1-5 NA TRBV7-8 once CASSLGYRGKRENQPQHF TGTGCCAGCAGCTTAGGGTACAGAGGAAAGAGGGAGAATCAGCCCCAGCATTTT
TRBJ2-1 NA TRBV27 NA CASSDRGGPYNEQFF TGTGCCAGCAGCGATCGTGGGGGCCCCTACAATGAGCAGTTCTTC
TRBJ2-1 NA TRBV5-6 NA CASSWDSNEQFF TGTGCCAGCAGCTGGGACTCCAATGAGCAGTTCTTC
TRBJ1-1 NA TRBV7-9 NA CASNRRTLNTEAFF TGTGCCAGCAACCGAAGAACCTTGAACACTGAAGCTTTCTTT
TRBJ1-4 NA TRBV5-4 NA CASSLRQDVAEKLFF TGTGCCAGCAGCCTAAGACAGGATGTTGCTGAAAAACTGTTTTTT
TRBJ1-6 NA TRBV5-5 medium-sized CASSLRGTYNSPLHF TGTGCCAGCAGCTTGCGGGGAACCTATAATTCACCCCTCCACTTT
TRBJ1-1 NA TRBV10-2 NA CASSESINTEAFF TGCGCCAGCAGTGAGTCGATAAACACTGAAGCTTTCTTT
TRBJ2-1 TRBD1 TRBV5-1 NA CASSQTGVYNEQFF TGCGCCAGCAGCCAGACAGGGGTCTACAATGAGCAGTTCTTC
TRBJ1-2 NA TRBV5-4 NA CASSLDSNYGYTF TGTGCCAGCAGCTTGGACAGCAACTATGGCTACACCTTC
TRBJ2-7 NA TRBV7-9 NA CASSSGEKNPYEQYF TGTGCCAGCAGCTCAGGAGAAAAAAATCCCTACGAGCAGTACTTC
TRBJ1-1 NA TRBV30 NA CAWNIMGNTEAFF TGTGCCTGGAACATCATGGGAAACACTGAAGCTTTCTTT
TRBJ2-7 TRBD2 TRBV6-1 NA CASRGDGRGGEQYF TGTGCCAGCAGAGGAGACGGGAGGGGGGGCGAGCAGTACTTC
TRBJ2-7 NA TRBV30 NA CAWSTSVGLDEQYF TGTGCCTGGAGCACCTCAGTTGGCCTCGACGAGCAGTACTTC
TRBJ2-6 NA TRBV7-3 NA CASSLTSGANVLTF TGTGCCAGCAGCCTAACCTCTGGGGCCAACGTCCTGACTTTC
TRBJ2-2 NA TRBV7-3 NA CASSSSVSNTGELFF TGTGCCAGCAGCTCTTCCGTTTCGAACACCGGGGAGCTGTTTTTT
TRBJ2-3 TRBD2 TRBV28 NA CASSFIVFLTSGGPSTDTQYF TGTGCCAGCAGTTTTATAGTGTTTTTGACTAGCGGGGGGCCTAGCACAGATACGCAGTATTTT
TRBJ2-2 TRBD1 TRBV2 NA CASTGGQEFTGELFF TGTGCCAGCACCGGAGGACAGGAATTTACCGGGGAGCTGTTTTTT
TRBJ2-7 TRBD1 TRBV28 NA CASRGDSSYEQYF TGTGCCAGCAGAGGGGACAGCTCCTACGAGCAGTACTTC
TRBJ2-1 NA TRBV7-9 NA CASSLSFDFRDGQFF TGTGCCAGCAGCTTAAGTTTTGATTTTCGGGACGGGCAGTTCTTC
TRBJ1-2 TRBD1 TRBV4-1 NA CASSQGRDRDYGYTF TGCGCCAGCAGCCAAGGCCGGGACAGGGACTATGGCTACACCTTC